This TCR beta chain was sequenced during a study of T cells in Graves' hyperthyroidism and ophthalmopathy. This clonotype showed up many times. Amplification targeted TCR beta CDR3 regions from RNA transcripts. With the HTBI primer set, the TCR CDR3 went through a first round of RT-PCR. TCRdb reprocessed the multiplex PCR reads via MiXCR and lists one record per CDR3 protein. The data show 690,000 or so distinct CDR3 sequences, around 19% seen once. This CDR3 region has 15 residues. Germline V gene sequence: CDR1 DFQATT, CDR2 SNEGSKA (reference sequence). The sample taken for sequencing was blood. This clonotype was sampled from a woman in her 50s with Graves' hyperthyroidism that later progressed to Graves' ophthalmopathy. The genes are TRBV20-1 and TRBJ2-1; D not certain. Matching the DNA end better, TRBJ2-7 makes the J call doubtful. CDR3 nucleotides: TGCAGTGCCAGCCTACCGAGCAGCGTGATGAATGAGCAGTACTTC. Amino acids: CSASLPSSVMNEQYF.